One sample yielded the 14 T cell receptor beta chains listed below, sequenced in a study of CD8 T cells in ankylosing spondylitis. TCRdb called the 5' RACE reads again in MiXCR, with one record for every CDR3 protein. The sample lists 50,000 to 70,000 distinct CDR3 sequences; 6.2% were seen once. The sequenced sample consisted of synovial fluid, either unsorted or a sorted T cell fraction (not recorded which). The receptor source for this set is a male donor with ankylosing spondylitis.

This clonotype was counted at least ten times. This chain uses TRBV27 with TRBJ2-5; D may be TRBD1 (6 bases). V shed 7 bases and J shed 2 bases, with 14 bases lying between them. The V gene's germline CDR1 is MNHEY and CDR2 SMNVEV (reference sequence). The CDR3 length is 14 residues. CDR3 loop: CASKKQGFQETQYF. In DNA form, the CDR3 reads TGTGCCAGCAAAAAACAGGGATTTCAAGAGACCCAGTACTTC.

This chain connects TRBV6-2 or TRBV6-3 to TRBJ2-7; 7 bases match TRBD1. Per the germline V gene, CDR1 is MNHEY and CDR2 is SVGEGT. With 9 bases clipped from V and 6 bases from J, the junction kept 17 bases outside the gene matches. This CDR3 is 15 amino acids long. The CDR3 spells CASSGTVKFSGEQYF. The CDR3 nucleotides are TGTGCCAGTTCCGGGACAGTAAAATTCTCGGGCGAGCAGTACTTC.

The table lists this clonotype with a few counts. This sequence joins TRBV5-6 and TRBJ2-5, with 7 bases lining up with TRBD1. CDR3 size: 14 residues. With 2 bases clipped from V and 2 bases from J, the junction kept 3 bases outside the gene matches. CDR1 and CDR2 (germline): SGHDT, YYEEEE. In nucleotides, the CDR3 is TGTGCCAGCAGCTTCGACAGGGAACAAGAGACCCAGTACTTC. Translated, it gives CASSFDREQETQYF.

This clonotype was picked up a small number of times. This chain links TRBV7-3 with TRBJ2-1; D unresolved. CDR3 length: 16 residues. The germline V gene has CDR1 SGHTA and CDR2 FQGTGA. V lost 1 base to trimming and J lost 0 bases, with 10 bases between them. CDR3 DNA: TGTGCCAGCAGCTTAAGCCCACCGAGCTCCTACAATGAGCAGTTCTTC. Translating gives CASSLSPPSSYNEQFF.

This clonotype has ten or more counts. This chain links TRBV9 with TRBJ1-6, with D uncertain. Germline values: CDR1 SGDLS, CDR2 YYNGEE. The CDR3 has 15 residues. The V and J ends lost 0 bases and 3 bases respectively, with 7 bases between them. The CDR3 loop is CASSVENSYNSPLHF. The CDR3 DNA sequence: TGTGCCAGCAGCGTAGAGAACAGCTATAATTCACCCCTCCACTTT. Full variable domain (missing parts from reference TRBV9 and TRBJ1-6): DSGVTQTPKHLITATGQRVTLRCSPRSGDLSVYWYQQSLDQGLQFLIQYYNGEERAKGNILERFSAQQFPDLHSELNLSSLELGDSALYFCASSVENSYNSPLHFGNGTRLTVT.

This clonotype turned up a few times. This chain uses TRBV6-5 with TRBJ1-1; D gene ambiguous. The V end was cut by 7 bases, the J end by 1 base, with 16 bases between. Germline assignment: CDR1 MNHEY and CDR2 SVGAGI. The CDR3 totals 15 residues. CDR3 amino acids: CASIWGGPQNTEAFF. CDR3 sequence (DNA): TGTGCCAGCATTTGGGGTGGGCCGCAGAACACTGAAGCTTTCTTT.

The table lists this clonotype with many counts. The V and J genes are TRBV24-1 and TRBJ2-1; a weak D match, TRBD1 (6 bases). The CDR3 sequence is 13 residues long. The germline gives CDR1 KGHDR, CDR2 SFDVKD. V gave up 7 bases and J gave up 6 bases, with 12 bases separating them. The CDR3 nucleotides read TGTGCCACCAGAAATACAGGGTCCAATGAGCAGTTCTTC. It encodes CATRNTGSNEQFF.

This clonotype was seen many times. CDR3 sequence reads: CASSYSPGSRAFF. CDR3 coding DNA: TGTGCCAGCAGTTACTCGCCAGGCTCCCGAGCTTTCTTT. The V call is TRBV6-6, the J call TRBJ1-1; D is unresolved. The CDR3 loop spans 13 amino acids. Trimming shortened V by 0 bases and J by 10 bases, and 12 bases separated the two germline ends. Germline values: CDR1 MNHNY, CDR2 SVGAGI (reference sequence).

The chain's CDR3 is CASTLGQGSFDEQFF. For the CDR3, the DNA is TGTGCCAGCACCCTGGGACAGGGTAGTTTCGATGAGCAGTTCTTC. This chain joins TRBV6-1 and TRBJ2-1; TRBD1 matches 9 bases. CDR3 length equals 15 residues. Germline assignment: CDR1 MNHNS and CDR2 SASEGT. V shed 7 bases and J 8 bases; nucleotides not matched to a gene: 12.

This clonotype has ten or more counts. V and J are TRBV5-1 and TRBJ1-4, with D possibly matching TRBD1 (6 bases). The germline CDR1 and CDR2 sequences are SGHRS and YFSETQ. V gave up 4 bases and J gave up 0 bases, with 13 bases separating them. CDR3 size: 16 residues. Here the CDR3 reads CASSAGTYATNEKLFF. In DNA, the CDR3 is TGCGCCAGCAGCGCCGGGACATATGCAACTAATGAAAAACTGTTTTTT.

The genes are TRBV11-3 and TRBJ2-1; D not certain. Trimming took 3 bases from V and 5 from J, leaving 17 bases between them. Germline V gene sequence: CDR1 SGHNT, CDR2 YENEEA. This CDR3 has 16 residues. CDR3 region: CASSFQTGTIHNEQFF. The CDR3 bases are TGTGCCAGCAGCTTTCAGACCGGCACTATTCACAATGAGCAGTTCTTC. Variable domain in full (rest from reference TRBV11-3 and TRBJ2-1): EAGVVQSPRYKIIEKKQPVAFWCNPISGHNTLYWYLQNLGQGPELLIRYENEEAVDDSQLPKDRFSAERLKGVDSTLKIQPAELGDSAVYLCASSFQTGTIHNEQFFGPGTRLTVL.

DNA of the CDR3: TGTGCCAGCAGCTTTCCCGAGGGAGTGAACACCGGGGAGCTGTTTTTT. Protein sequence: CASSFPEGVNTGELFF. The V call is TRBV5-6, the J call TRBJ2-2; weak D call: TRBD2 (5 bases). The germline V gene has CDR1 SGHDT and CDR2 YYEEEE. The CDR3 covers 16 residues. Between the trimmed V and J ends, which lost 2 bases and 1 base, there was a span of 12 bases. Combining the CDR3 with reference TRBV5-6 and TRBJ2-2 gives the whole variable domain DAGVTQSPTHLIKTRGQQVTLRCSPKSGHDTVSWYQQALGQGPQFIFQYYEEEERQRGNFPDRFSGHQFPNYSSELNVNALLLGDSALYLCASSFPEGVNTGELFFGEGSRLTVL.

This clonotype was counted only a few times. The V call is TRBV6-1, the J call TRBJ1-5, with D perhaps TRBD1 (5 bases). Deletions cut 4 bases from V and 5 bases from J, with 12 bases between. Germline V lookup: CDR1 MNHNS, CDR2 SASEGT. The CDR3 extends over 14 amino acids. In DNA, the CDR3 is TGTGCCAGCAGTGGGGGAGGGGATTATCAGCCCCAGCATTTT. Translated: CASSGGGDYQPQHF.

This clonotype was counted many times. V usage is TRBV7-2 and J usage is TRBJ2-2; D gene ambiguous. This CDR3 is 14 amino acids long. Germline lookup yields CDR1 SGHTA and CDR2 FQGNSA. V lost 3 bases, J lost 3 bases, and 8 bases lay in between. CDR3 bases: TGTGCCAGCAGCTTGGTAGCTGACACCGGGGAGCTGTTTTTT. It specifies CASSLVADTGELFF.